Listed below are T cell receptor beta chains from one sample, sequenced in a study of T cells in Graves' hyperthyroidism and ophthalmopathy. TCRdb redid the calling of the multiplex PCR reads with MiXCR, one entry per CDR3 protein. Altogether approximately 510,000 distinct CDR3 sequences are present, about a fifth being singletons, with the ten largest covering 26%. The sequenced material came from blood. These receptor sequences come from a man aged 18 to 35 with Graves' hyperthyroidism. Each CDR3 is given with its conserved first and last residue. A D gene is named only where the DNA matches it firmly. Clone size appears in some rows only: once, few, many, or a class for an expanded clone.

d_call	clone_size	v_call	j_call	cdr3_aa	cdr3_nt
.	many	TRBV19	TRBJ1-2	CASSIGDNGYTF	TGTGCCAGTAGTATAGGAGACAACGGCTACACCTTC
TRBD1	many	TRBV6-5	TRBJ2-5	CASSLQGTGQETQYF	TGTGCCAGCAGTTTACAAGGGACAGGGCAAGAGACCCAGTACTTC
.	many	TRBV6-1	TRBJ2-2	CASSPGKGGNTGELFF	TGTGCCAGCAGTCCAGGGAAGGGGGGAAACACCGGGGAGCTGTTTTTT
.	few	TRBV5-1	TRBJ2-5	CASNRDPGLETQYF	TGCGCCAGCAACCGGGACCCGGGATTGGAGACCCAGTACTTC
TRBD1	.	TRBV5-1	TRBJ2-7	CASSPGDRDYEQYF	TGCGCCAGCAGCCCGGGGGACAGGGACTACGAGCAGTACTTC
TRBD2	.	TRBV6-1	TRBJ2-5	CASSEHRLARETQYF	TGTGCCAGCAGTGAGCACCGACTAGCGCGGGAGACCCAGTACTTC
.	.	TRBV18	TRBJ1-5	CASSPDTNSNQPQHF	TGTGCCAGCTCACCCGACACGAATAGCAATCAGCCCCAGCATTTT
.	many	TRBV7-9	TRBJ2-7	CASSLAGHYEQYF	TGTGCCAGCAGCTTAGCGGGGCACTACGAGCAGTACTTC
TRBD1	many	TRBV7-9	TRBJ1-5	CASSSDRDKQPQHF	TGTGCCAGCAGCAGTGACAGGGATAAACAGCCCCAGCATTTT
TRBD2	many	TRBV12-3/TRBV12-4	TRBJ2-5	CASSHPGTSGQETQYF	TGTGCCAGCAGCCACCCAGGGACTAGCGGTCAAGAGACCCAGTACTTC
TRBD1	many	TRBV7-8	TRBJ2-7	CASSLTPGQGVKQYF	TGTGCCAGCAGCCTCACTCCGGGACAGGGGGTTAAGCAGTACTTC
.	.	TRBV27	TRBJ1-5	CASSLSRTGAEGQPQHF	TGTGCCAGCAGTTTATCTCGAACCGGGGCCGAGGGTCAGCCCCAGCATTTT
TRBD1	.	TRBV9	TRBJ2-5	CASSGRQGLQETQYF	TGTGCCAGCAGCGGTCGACAGGGCCTCCAAGAGACCCAGTACTTC
TRBD1	many	TRBV19	TRBJ1-1	CASSTGTGRTEAFF	TGTGCCAGTAGTACCGGGACAGGGAGGACTGAAGCTTTCTTT
.	many	TRBV12-3/TRBV12-4	TRBJ2-7	CASSFGILAAVEQYF	TGTGCCAGCAGTTTCGGGATCTTAGCGGCGGTTGAGCAGTACTTC
TRBD1	many	TRBV11-1	TRBJ1-1	CASSSPGRGGWGTEAFF	TGTGCCAGCAGCTCCCCGGGGAGAGGGGGCTGGGGGACTGAAGCTTTCTTT
.	many	TRBV9	TRBJ1-1	CASSPYDGMNTEAFF	TGTGCCAGCAGCCCTTACGACGGTATGAACACTGAAGCTTTCTTT
.	many	TRBV28	TRBJ2-5	CASSFSAIKYF	TGTGCCAGCAGTTTCTCGGCCATAAAGTACTTC
.	few	TRBV7-8	TRBJ2-1	CASSLAGGLNEQFF	TGTGCCAGCAGCTTAGCGGGGGGGCTTAATGAGCAGTTCTTC
.	many	TRBV12-3/TRBV12-4	TRBJ1-5	CASSLGGGPSQPQHF	TGTGCCAGCAGTTTAGGGGGGGGTCCTAGTCAGCCCCAGCATTTT
TRBD1	many	TRBV28	TRBJ1-1	CASSLGQGGGMNTEAFF	TGTGCCAGCAGTCTAGGACAGGGGGGGGGGATGAACACTGAAGCTTTCTTT
.	many	TRBV30	TRBJ2-4	CAWTHRKRLAKNIQYF	TGTGCCTGGACCCATCGAAAACGGCTAGCCAAAAACATTCAGTACTTC
.	few	TRBV20-1	TRBJ2-2	CSAIVGADGELFF	TGCAGTGCTATAGTAGGGGCGGACGGGGAGCTGTTTTTT
.	many	TRBV20-1	TRBJ2-2	CSARDRRRGDAGELFF	TGCAGTGCTAGAGATCGGAGGAGGGGAGATGCCGGGGAGCTGTTTTTT
.	many	TRBV13	TRBJ2-7	CASSLMGGDEQYF	TGTGCCAGCAGCTTAATGGGGGGCGACGAGCAGTACTTC
.	.	TRBV6-2/TRBV6-3	TRBJ2-2	CASRRARSNTGELFF	TGTGCCAGCAGGAGGGCTCGGTCGAACACCGGGGAGCTGTTTTTT
.	many	TRBV28	TRBJ1-1	CASTFRAIAEAFF	TGTGCCAGCACCTTTAGGGCCATTGCTGAAGCTTTCTTT
.	many	TRBV2	TRBJ1-2	CASSLLRYPGTNGYTF	TGTGCCAGCAGCCTGCTAAGGTACCCGGGAACCAATGGCTACACCTTC
TRBD1	few	TRBV3-1	TRBJ1-1	CASSLGQGIKNTEAFF	TGTGCCAGCAGCCTTGGACAGGGGATTAAAAACACTGAAGCTTTCTTT
TRBD2	many	TRBV6-1	TRBJ2-2	CASTPGLATGELFF	TGTGCCAGCACCCCGGGACTAGCCACCGGGGAGCTGTTTTTT
.	many	TRBV11-3	TRBJ1-2	CASSFRGGNSYGYTF	TGTGCCAGCAGCTTCAGGGGCGGTAATAGCTATGGCTACACCTTC
TRBD1	many	TRBV6-1	TRBJ1-1	CASRAQTGGRTEAFF	TGTGCCAGCAGAGCACAAACAGGGGGAAGAACTGAAGCTTTCTTT
TRBD1	.	TRBV15	TRBJ1-2	CATSRAGQTLFYGYTF	TGTGCCACCAGCAGAGCGGGACAGACCTTGTTCTATGGCTACACCTTC
.	many	TRBV12-3/TRBV12-4	TRBJ1-5	CASSRTTVGPDQPQHF	TGTGCCAGCAGCCGTACTACAGTGGGACCAGATCAGCCCCAGCATTTT
.	many	TRBV7-2	TRBJ1-2	CASSPFYGYTF	TGTGCCAGCAGCCCTTTCTATGGCTACACCTTC
TRBD2	few	TRBV12-3/TRBV12-4	TRBJ2-2	CASSTTSGVGELFF	TGTGCCAGCAGTACCACTAGCGGGGTCGGGGAGCTGTTTTTT
TRBD1	many	TRBV7-2	TRBJ1-1	CASSFHPGQGAEAFF	TGTGCCAGCAGCTTCCACCCGGGACAGGGAGCTGAAGCTTTCTTT
.	many	TRBV25-1	TRBJ2-7	CASSGTGYEQYF	TGTGCCAGCAGTGGTACAGGGTACGAGCAGTACTTC
.	.	TRBV30	TRBJ1-6	CAWSVQGNSPLHF	TGTGCCTGGAGTGTACAGGGTAATTCACCCCTCCACTTT
TRBD1	.	TRBV5-6	TRBJ1-1	CASSYIRGGSTNTEAFF	TGTGCCAGCAGCTACATCAGGGGGGGATCTACGAACACTGAAGCTTTCTTT
TRBD1	many	TRBV2	TRBJ2-7	CASRRTGSDEQYF	TGTGCCAGCAGGAGGACAGGGTCGGACGAGCAGTACTTC
TRBD1	few	TRBV9	TRBJ2-2	CASSVAEGGLTGELFF	TGTGCCAGCAGCGTAGCGGAAGGGGGCTTAACCGGGGAGCTGTTTTTT
TRBD1	many	TRBV6-1	TRBJ2-7	CASSDLTGAGEQYF	TGTGCCAGCAGTGACTTAACAGGGGCGGGCGAGCAGTACTTC
.	many	TRBV28	TRBJ2-5	CASRPEQLPQETQYF	TGTGCCAGCAGACCAGAACAGCTTCCCCAAGAGACCCAGTACTTC
TRBD1	many	TRBV6-1	TRBJ1-1	CASSRGQGNTEAFF	TGTGCCAGCTCCAGGGGGCAGGGAAACACTGAAGCTTTCTTT
TRBD1	.	TRBV28	TRBJ2-7	CAATGVGYEQYF	TGTGCCGCGACAGGGGTGGGGTACGAGCAGTACTTC
.	few	TRBV9	TRBJ2-5	CASSLGPGSKETQYF	TGTGCCAGCAGCCTTGGGCCCGGATCGAAAGAGACCCAGTACTTC
TRBD2	many	TRBV12-3/TRBV12-4	TRBJ2-7	CASSWGPGLAYEQYF	TGTGCCAGCAGTTGGGGACCGGGACTAGCGTACGAGCAGTACTTC
.	many	TRBV6-5	TRBJ1-1	CASSWGPGTEAFF	TGTGCCAGCAGTTGGGGCCCCGGGACAGAAGCTTTCTTT
.	many	TRBV12-3/TRBV12-4	TRBJ2-6	CASSFAWKLTSGANVLTF	TGTGCCAGCAGTTTTGCATGGAAGCTCACCTCTGGGGCCAACGTCCTGACTTTC
.	.	TRBV5-5	TRBJ1-5	CASSLVLRGGNQPQHF	TGTGCCAGCAGCTTGGTCCTGAGGGGCGGCAATCAGCCCCAGCATTTT
.	many	TRBV11-2	TRBJ1-2	CASSHSSASWGYTF	TGTGCCAGCAGCCACTCGTCCGCCTCTTGGGGCTACACCTTC
.	many	TRBV10-3	TRBJ2-2	CAIRPPGHTGELFF	TGTGCCATCAGGCCGCCTGGCCACACCGGGGAGCTGTTTTTT